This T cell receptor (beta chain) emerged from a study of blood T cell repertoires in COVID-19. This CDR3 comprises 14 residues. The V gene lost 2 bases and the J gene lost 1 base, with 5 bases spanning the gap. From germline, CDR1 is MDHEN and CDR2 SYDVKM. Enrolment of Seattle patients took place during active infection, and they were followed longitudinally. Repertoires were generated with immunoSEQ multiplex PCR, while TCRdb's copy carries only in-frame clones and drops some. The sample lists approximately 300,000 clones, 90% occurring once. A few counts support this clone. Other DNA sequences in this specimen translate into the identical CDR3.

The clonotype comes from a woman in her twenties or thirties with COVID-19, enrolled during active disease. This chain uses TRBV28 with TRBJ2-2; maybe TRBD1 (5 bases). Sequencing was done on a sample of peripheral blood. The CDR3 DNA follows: TGTGCCAGCAGTTTAGGACAGAACACCGGGGAGCTGTTTTTT. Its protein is CASSLGQNTGELFF.